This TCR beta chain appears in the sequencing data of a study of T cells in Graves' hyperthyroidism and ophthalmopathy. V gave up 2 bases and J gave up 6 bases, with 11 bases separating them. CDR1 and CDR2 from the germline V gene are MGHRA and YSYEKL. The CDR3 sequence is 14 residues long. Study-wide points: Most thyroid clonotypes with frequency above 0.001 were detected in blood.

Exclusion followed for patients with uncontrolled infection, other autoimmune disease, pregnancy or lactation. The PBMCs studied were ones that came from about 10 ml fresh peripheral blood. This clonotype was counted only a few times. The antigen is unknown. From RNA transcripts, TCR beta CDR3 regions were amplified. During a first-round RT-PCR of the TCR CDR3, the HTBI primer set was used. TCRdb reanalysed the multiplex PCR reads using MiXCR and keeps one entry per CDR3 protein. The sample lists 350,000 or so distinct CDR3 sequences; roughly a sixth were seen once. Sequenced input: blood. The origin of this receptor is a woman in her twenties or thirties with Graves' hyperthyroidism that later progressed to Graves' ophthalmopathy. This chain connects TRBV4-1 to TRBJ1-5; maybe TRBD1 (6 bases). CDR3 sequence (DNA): TGCGCCAGCAGCCAATTTAGGGGGAGTCAGCCCCAGCATTTT. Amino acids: CASSQFRGSQPQHF.